The 20 T cell receptor beta chains below all came from one sample that was sequenced in a study of shared clonotypes between healthy human individuals. Here immunoSEQ multiplex PCR was the method, and the copy in TCRdb shows in-frame clones only, minus some. The sample has 600,000 to 750,000 clones, about 92% seen once. Sequenced: memory CD8+ T cells from PBMCs. This sample's subset: CD45RO+ cells pooled with CCR7-negative TemRA cells. The receptors originated from a man aged 18-30 years in good health. Some clones in this sample may be carry-over from other donors' samples.

There are a few counts of this clone. J is TRBJ2-5 and V is TRBV7-9, with 10 bases aligning to TRBD1. Gene TRBJ2-7 matches the end of the DNA better, so the J call may be wrong. This CDR3 region has 15 residues. Germline V CDR1 and CDR2: SEHNR, FQNEAQ (reference sequence). The CDR3 sequence is CASSGPTGGTYEQYF. The DNA of the CDR3 is TGTGCCAGCAGCGGCCCGACAGGGGGCACCTACGAGCAGTACTTC.

The V call is TRBV30, the J call TRBJ2-7; 9 nucleotides align to TRBD1. Unmatched junction bases numbered 6, after V lost 4 bases and J lost 5 bases. The CDR3 loop spans 13 amino acids. CDR1 and CDR2 from the germline V gene are GTSNPN and SVGIG (reference sequence). The CDR3 DNA sequence: TGTGCCTGGAAATGGAGGACAGGGGACGAGCAGTACTTC. It encodes CAWKWRTGDEQYF.

This chain joins TRBV28 and TRBJ2-7, with TRBD2 identical over 8 bases. After removal of 5 bases from V and 2 bases from J, the junction contained 17 bases not matched to a gene. Germline CDR1 is MDHEN and CDR2 is SYDVKM. The CDR3 is 18 residues long. The CDR3 nucleotides are TGTGCCAGCAGTCTATACGGGCTAGCGGGTGAGCCCCCCTACGAGCAGTACTTC. Amino acid sequence: CASSLYGLAGEPPYEQYF.

The chain is built from TRBV5-4 and TRBJ2-5; maybe TRBD2 (5 bases). The CDR3 contains 15 residues. CDR1 is SGHNT, CDR2 YYREEE, per germline (reference sequence). V was trimmed by 1 base and J by 1 base, leaving 11 bases between them. Here the CDR3 reads CASSLLIGGQETQYF. In DNA form, the CDR3 reads TGTGCCAGCAGCTTGCTGATCGGAGGCCAAGAGACCCAGTACTTC.

This clone appeared a single time. This CDR3 reads CASRTTGVTEAFF. CDR3 nucleotide sequence: TGTGCCAGTAGAACAACAGGGGTCACTGAAGCTTTCTTT. The rearrangement links TRBV19 to TRBJ1-1; 7 positions match TRBD1. The V segment lost 6 bases and the J segment 4 bases; nucleotides outside the gene matches: 5. The CDR3 has 13 amino acids. Per the germline V gene, CDR1 is LNHDA and CDR2 is SQIVND (reference sequence). Full variable domain (rest looked up from reference TRBV19 and TRBJ1-1): DGGITQSPKYLFRKEGQNVTLSCEQNLNHDAMYWYRQDPGQGLRLIYYSQIVNDFQKGDIAEGYSVSREKKESFPLTVTSAQKNPTAFYLCASRTTGVTEAFFGQGTRLTVV.

This sequence joins TRBV7-9 and TRBJ2-7; 8 positions agree with TRBD1. V trimming: 5 bases; J trimming: 1 base; junction bases outside the gene matches: 7. This CDR3 is 15 amino acids long. CDR1 and CDR2 from the germline V gene are SEHNR and FQNEAQ (reference sequence). Here the CDR3 reads CASSPRDRPSYEQYF. CDR3 nucleotide sequence: TGTGCCAGCAGCCCCCGGGACAGGCCATCCTACGAGCAGTACTTC.

The CDR3 DNA follows: TGTGCCAGCAGCGCCTGGACAGGTGGAAACACCATATATTTT. It is translated as CASSAWTGGNTIYF. V and J are TRBV9 and TRBJ1-3; TRBD1 aligns across 7 bases. CDR3 length equals 14 residues. Germline V gene lookup returns CDR1 SGDLS and CDR2 YYNGEE. J was trimmed by 3 bases and V by 3 bases; bases with no gene match: 3. Complete variable domain (other parts from reference TRBV9 and TRBJ1-3): DSGVTQTPKHLITATGQRVTLRCSPRSGDLSVYWYQQSLDQGLQFLIQYYNGEERAKGNILERFSAQQFPDLHSELNLSSLELGDSALYFCASSAWTGGNTIYFGEGSWLTVV.

This clone was seen a handful of times. The gene calls are TRBV10-3 and TRBJ1-1; 9 positions agree with TRBD1. CDR3 size: 14 residues. Trimming at V came to 11 bases and at J to 1 base, leaving 8 bases not matched to a gene. Germline V gene sequence: CDR1 ENHRY, CDR2 SYGVKD. The CDR3 loop is CACRDREPNTEAFF. The CDR3 DNA follows: TGTGCCTGCCGGGACAGGGAACCGAACACTGAAGCTTTCTTT.

This chain joins TRBV25-1 and TRBJ2-2; weak D call: TRBD2 (6 bases). V lost 4 bases and J lost 2, with 8 bases in between. The length of the CDR3 is 14 residues. Germline CDR1 and CDR2: MGHDK and SYGVNS. The DNA of the CDR3 is TGTGCCAGCAGTGGGCGGGAAAACACCGGGGAGCTGTTTTTT. Translated, it gives CASSGRENTGELFF.

The chain couples TRBV7-2 to TRBJ2-7; unclear D gene. Trimming removed 2 bases at V and 2 bases at J, with 10 bases between. The CDR3 runs 14 residues. The V gene's germline CDR1 is SGHTA and CDR2 FQGNSA. The CDR3 loop reads CASSLNLIAYEQYF. Written as DNA, the CDR3 is TGTGCCAGCAGCTTAAACTTAATAGCCTACGAGCAGTACTTC.

The rearrangement uses TRBV5-8 and TRBJ2-7, with D perhaps TRBD1 or TRBD2 (5 bases each). CDR3 length: 13 residues. Trimming removed 6 bases from V and 4 bases from J, with 14 bases in between. The germline gives CDR1 SGHTS, CDR2 YDEGEE. CDR3 in DNA: TGTGCCAGCACCCGCAGGGACCAATACGAGCAGTACTTC. Residues: CASTRRDQYEQYF.

The chain joins TRBV6-5 to TRBJ2-1; 7 bases are a match to TRBD2. J gave up 11 bases and V 2 bases, and 3 bases lay outside the gene matches. Germline loops: CDR1 MNHEY, CDR2 SVGAGI. This CDR3 spans 12 amino acids. The CDR3 reads CASSYGEGKQFF. For the CDR3, the DNA is TGTGCCAGCAGTTACGGGGAGGGAAAGCAGTTCTTC.

This chain links TRBV7-6 with TRBJ2-3, with 9 nucleotides matching TRBD2. There are 16 residues in the CDR3. J was trimmed by 4 bases and V by 3 bases; bases with no gene match: 8. Germline-derived CDR1 and CDR2 are SGHVS and FNYEAQ. CDR3 in amino acids: CASSFLGGRAADTQYF. The CDR3 nucleotides are TGTGCCAGCAGCTTTTTAGGCGGGAGGGCCGCAGATACGCAGTATTTT. The variable domain in full, completed from reference TRBV7-6 and TRBJ2-3, reads GAGVSQSPRYKVTKRGQDVALRCDPISGHVSLYWYRQALGQGPEFLTYFNYEAQQDKSGLPNDRFSAERPEGSISTLTIQRTEQRDSAMYRCASSFLGGRAADTQYFGPGTRLTVL.

The chain links TRBV2 to TRBJ2-5; D call uncertain. There are 13 residues in the CDR3. Per germline, CDR1 SNHLY and CDR2 FYNNEI. V was cut by 2 bases and J by 2 bases, with 6 bases left in between. In DNA form, the CDR3 reads TGTGCCAGCAGTGAATACAGTCAAGAGACCCAGTACTTC. This sequence encodes CASSEYSQETQYF. Variable domain in full (rest from reference TRBV2 and TRBJ2-5): EPEVTQTPSHQVTQMGQEVILRCVPISNHLYFYWYRQILGQKVEFLVSFYNNEISEKSEIFDDQFSVERPDGSNFTLKIRSTKLEDSAMYFCASSEYSQETQYFGPGTRLLVL.

The V gene is TRBV4-1, the J gene TRBJ2-1; tentatively, D is TRBD1 or TRBD2 (5 bases each). The CDR3 spans 12 residues. Germline V gene sequence: CDR1 MGHRA, CDR2 YSYEKL. The V gene lost 10 bases and the J gene lost 0 bases, with 7 bases spanning the gap. The CDR3 nucleotides are TGCGCCACGGGACCCTCCTACAATGAGCAGTTCTTC. It codes for CATGPSYNEQFF.

The CDR3 sequence: CASSQGAGTGELFF. CDR3 in DNA: TGTGCCAGCAGTCAGGGGGCTGGCACCGGGGAGCTGTTTTTT. The chain couples TRBV6-5 to TRBJ2-2, with 8 positions matching TRBD1. The CDR3 is 14 residues long. After removal of 5 bases from V and 4 bases from J, the junction contained 3 bases not matched to a gene. From germline, CDR1 is MNHEY and CDR2 SVGAGI.

This clone was found once. This chain links TRBV7-9 with TRBJ2-7, with D perhaps matching TRBD2 (6 bases). Trimming pared 5 bases from V and 4 bases from J, leaving 21 bases between. This CDR3 has 16 amino acids. Per the germline V gene, CDR1 is SEHNR and CDR2 is FQNEAQ (reference sequence). The DNA for the CDR3 is TGTGCCAGCAGCCTAAAACCGGGACTCTCCTTGTACGAGCAGTACTTC. Amino acids: CASSLKPGLSLYEQYF. The full variable domain, with the rest looked up from reference TRBV7-9 and TRBJ2-7, is DTGVSQNPRHKITKRGQNVTFRCDPISEHNRLYWYRQTLGQGPEFLTYFQNEAQLEKSRLLSDRFSAERPKGSFSTLEIQRTEQGDSAMYLCASSLKPGLSLYEQYFGPGTRLTVT.

This clone was counted a single time. The chain links TRBV4-1 to TRBJ1-2; the D is unclear. Germline CDR1 MGHRA, CDR2 YSYEKL. The CDR3 is 14 residues long. V was shortened by 3 bases and J by 0 bases, with 8 bases between the two germline ends. The CDR3 protein is CASSHPTSNYGYTF. The CDR3 DNA reads TGCGCCAGCAGCCATCCCACATCTAACTATGGCTACACCTTC.

The chain employs TRBV28 and TRBJ2-5; 7 bases line up with TRBD2. The end of the DNA aligns better with TRBJ2-7, so the J call may be wrong. Germline V gene sequence: CDR1 MDHEN, CDR2 SYDVKM. The CDR3 is made up of 14 amino acids. This CDR3 reads CASSLRGGSYEQYF. As DNA, the CDR3 is TGTGCCAGCAGTTTGCGCGGGGGCTCCTACGAGCAGTACTTC.

The gene calls are TRBV5-6 and TRBJ2-7; D is perhaps TRBD2 (6 bases). In germline, CDR1 is SGHDT, CDR2 YYEEEE. The CDR3 has 14 residues. V lost 7 bases to trimming and J lost 2 bases, with 16 bases between them. CDR3 residues: CASGDAGNPYEQYF. The CDR3 DNA reads as TGTGCCAGCGGGGACGCGGGAAATCCCTACGAGCAGTACTTC.